This passage covers 30 T cell receptor beta chains from one sample sequenced in a study of metastatic and nonmetastatic thyroid tumors. TCRdb used MiXCR to call clones anew from the PCR reads. The sample has under 20,000 clones; approximately 29% are singletons. Thyroid surgery was preceded by no treatment in any patient. The specimen was tumor tissue. All receptors derive from a male donor with papillary thyroid cancer or a benign thyroid nodule (not recorded which). Some clones in this sample may be carry-over from other donors' samples.

With regard to this clone: The final CDR3 position lacks the conserved phenylalanine or tryptophan, pointing to a likely read error. Because the CDR3's place on the DNA is in doubt, the DNA is left out and the CDR3 is given as listed by TCRdb. Here the CDR3 reads CARNTGESGNTLYL. The gene calls are TRBV2 and TRBJ1-3; the table gives TRBD1 as D, unverified against the DNA. CDR1 and CDR2 (germline): SNHLY, FYNNEI. The CDR3 sequence runs 14 residues, both termini included.

This chain connects TRBV9 to TRBJ1-5; possibly TRBD1 for D (5 bases). Germline V lookup: CDR1 SGDLS, CDR2 YYNGEE. The CDR3 spans 16 residues. V was trimmed by 10 bases and J by 2 bases, leaving 22 bases between them. CDR3 bases: TGTGCCGCGAGGGACCTACACCCCGGCGGCAATCAGCCCCAGCATTTT. Its protein is CAARDLHPGGNQPQHF.

This clone is medium-sized (0.01 to 0.1%) by share. The CDR3 here is CASSVAESYNEQFF. The CDR3 DNA reads as TGCGCCAGCAGTGTAGCGGAGTCCTACAATGAGCAGTTCTTC. The chain combines TRBV10-2 with TRBJ2-1; maybe TRBD2 (6 bases). V was cut by 4 bases and J by 1 base, with 8 bases left in between. The CDR3 sequence is 14 residues long. Per the germline V gene, CDR1 is WSHSY and CDR2 is SAAADI.

Points on this clone: Other DNA sequences within the sample encode an identical CDR3. The V gene is TRBV2, the J gene TRBJ2-1; D may be TRBD2 (5 bases). Germline V lookup: CDR1 SNHLY, CDR2 FYNNEI. The CDR3 runs to 14 residues. The V and J ends lost 3 bases and 8 bases respectively, with 14 bases between them. CDR3 residues: CASSDGSSGDEQFF. The CDR3, as DNA: TGTGCCAGCAGTGACGGCTCCAGCGGCGATGAGCAGTTCTTC.

This clone was detected a few times. This chain connects TRBV28 to TRBJ1-3; D ambiguous. Per the germline V gene, CDR1 is MDHEN and CDR2 is SYDVKM. V shed 2 bases and J shed 0 bases, with 8 bases lying between them. The CDR3 spans 15 residues. The CDR3, as DNA: TGTGCCAGCAGTTTAGGGGTCTTCTCTGGAAACACCATATATTTT. Its protein is CASSLGVFSGNTIYF.

The rearrangement joins TRBV6-1 to TRBJ2-1; D possibly corresponds to TRBD1 (5 bases). The CDR3 has 15 amino acids. Germline CDR1 reads MNHNS; CDR2 reads SASEGT. V was pared by 2 bases and J by 12 bases, with 20 bases between. In DNA form, the CDR3 reads TGTGCCAGCAGTGAATGGGCTACCGGACACAAAGCGCAGTTCTTC. Translating it yields CASSEWATGHKAQFF.

This clone was seen repeatedly, ten times or more. Other DNA sequences in the same sample also yield this CDR3. This chain connects TRBV10-3 to TRBJ2-7; TRBD1 might be the D (7 bases). Germline-derived CDR1 and CDR2 are ENHRY and SYGVKD. V gave up 6 bases and J gave up 3 bases, with 33 bases separating them. This CDR3 spans 20 amino acids. This CDR3 is CAIRDDGTALGTPSLYEQYF. CDR3 coding DNA: TGTGCCATCAGAGATGATGGGACAGCCCTTGGGACTCCGTCTCTCTACGAGCAGTACTTC.

V is TRBV10-3 and J is TRBJ2-7; D unclear. The CDR3 loop spans 12 amino acids. Germline V CDR1 and CDR2: ENHRY, SYGVKD. Between the trimmed V and J ends, which lost 4 bases and 2 bases, there was a span of 6 bases. The CDR3 DNA reads TGTGCCATCAGTGGTGACGCCTACGAGCAGTACTTC. Amino acid sequence: CAISGDAYEQYF.

A remark on this clone: One end of the junction does not line up with germline, which may come from a read error. In DNA, the CDR3 is TGTGCCAGCAGGCAGACTAGTGTAAGTACCAGGGAGCTGTATTTT. The encoded protein is CASRQTSVSTRELYF. The chain has TRBV6-1 and TRBJ2-2, with a tentative D call TRBD2 (6 bases). Looked up from germline, CDR1 is MNHNS and CDR2 is SASEGT. This CDR3 is built from 15 residues.

By sample fraction, this clone is medium-sized (0.01 to 0.1%). The V gene is TRBV6-2 or TRBV6-3, the J gene TRBJ2-1; TRBD2 aligns across 10 bases. The CDR3 consists of 14 residues. Germline V lookup: CDR1 MNHEY, CDR2 SVGEGT. The ends lost 8 bases at V and 5 bases at J; junction bases unmatched: 6. The CDR3 region has the DNA TGTGCCAGCTCCGGGACTAGCGTAAACAATGAGCAGTTCTTC. Its protein product is CASSGTSVNNEQFF.

The chain has TRBV5-1 and TRBJ1-1, with TRBD1 as a possible D gene (5 bases). Germline values: CDR1 SGHRS, CDR2 YFSETQ. This CDR3 region has 16 residues. The V end was cut by 1 base, the J end by 6 bases, with 19 bases between. The CDR3 spells CASSLSGTEGYAEAFF. The CDR3 DNA reads TGCGCCAGCAGCTTGTCGGGGACTGAAGGTTACGCTGAAGCTTTCTTT.

This clone came up a few times. The gene calls are TRBV11-2 and TRBJ2-1; perhaps TRBD2 as D (6 bases). V lost 1 base to trimming and J lost 8 bases, with 18 bases between them. CDR3 size: 16 residues. Germline V gene sequence: CDR1 SGHAT, CDR2 FQNNGV. The CDR3 sequence: CASSLVAGWGVDEQFF. The CDR3 nucleotides are TGTGCCAGCAGCTTAGTGGCGGGGTGGGGTGTAGATGAGCAGTTCTTC.

This clone was observed a handful of times. The chain uses TRBV10-3 and TRBJ2-1, with D possibly matching TRBD1 (7 bases). The CDR3 loop spans 15 amino acids. Per the germline V gene, CDR1 is ENHRY and CDR2 is SYGVKD. The V end was cut by 8 bases, the J end by 7 bases, with 21 bases between. This chain's CDR3 is CAIGDSGQRENEQFF. DNA for the CDR3: TGTGCCATCGGGGACTCGGGACAGAGAGAGAATGAGCAGTTCTTC.

This clone was recorded a few times. One end of the junction does not line up with germline, which may come from a read error. V gene TRBV12-3 or TRBV12-4 combines with J gene TRBJ2-3; 10 nucleotides line up with TRBD1. The CDR3 is 15 amino acids. The CDR3 DNA is TGTGCCAGCGCCCCAGCGGGACAGGGGTCAGATACGCAGTACTTT. Protein sequence: CASAPAGQGSDTQYF.

This clone was detected a few times. V gene TRBV19 combines with J gene TRBJ2-1, with TRBD2 matching 7 bases. The junction had 4 bases not matched to a gene; V was cut back by 1 base and J by 4 bases. This CDR3 has 15 residues. CDR1 is LNHDA, CDR2 SQIVND, per germline (reference sequence). CDR3: CASSIGTRGYNEQFF. CDR3 nucleotides: TGTGCCAGTAGTATAGGGACTAGAGGTTACAATGAGCAGTTCTTC.

This chain joins TRBV11-2 and TRBJ2-7, with D uncertain. Deletions cut 5 bases from V and 5 bases from J, with 13 bases between. Germline CDR1 and CDR2: SGHAT and FQNNGV. The CDR3 totals 13 residues. In DNA form, the CDR3 reads TGTGCCAGCAGCCCAAGACCCGGCCACGAGCAGTACTTC. This gives the protein CASSPRPGHEQYF.

This clone has just one count. The V gene is TRBV20-1, the J gene TRBJ2-7, with a weak D call TRBD2 (6 bases). The CDR3 covers 13 residues. The germline V gene encodes CDR1 DFQATT and CDR2 SNEGSKA (reference sequence). Trimming left V 7 bases short and J 3 bases short, with 16 bases between. CDR3 DNA: TGCAGTGTCCGGCCATTAGCGGTCTACGAGCAGTACTTC. It codes for CSVRPLAVYEQYF.

This clone has a count of ten or more. Additional DNA sequences in this sample encode the identical CDR3. The gene calls are TRBV20-1 and TRBJ1-1; tentative D call: TRBD1 (6 bases). Trimming removed 3 bases from V and 4 bases from J, with 12 bases in between. The CDR3 consists of 13 residues. Germline CDR1 is DFQATT and CDR2 is SNEGSKA (reference sequence). Here the CDR3 DNA reads TGCAGTGCTAGGCAGGGGCGGGGCACTGAAGCTTTCTTT. Protein product: CSARQGRGTEAFF.

The V and J genes are TRBV12-3 or TRBV12-4 and TRBJ1-3; the match to TRBD1 covers 10 bases. The trim removed 3 bases at V and 2 bases at J, leaving 10 bases unmatched. The CDR3 contains 18 residues. This chain's CDR3 is CASSLDLRDRGTGNTIYF. CDR3 nucleotides: TGTGCCAGCAGTTTGGACCTCCGGGACAGGGGAACTGGAAACACCATATATTTT.

Sample share makes this clone medium-sized. The rearrangement uses TRBV27 and TRBJ2-3; TRBD1 is a possible D gene (6 bases). This CDR3 region has 14 residues. Germline V gives CDR1 MNHEY, CDR2 SMNVEV (reference sequence). V lost 7 bases, J lost 0 bases, and 11 bases lay in between. The CDR3 region has the DNA TGTGCCAGCACGGGACAAAACAGCACAGATACGCAGTATTTT. It specifies CASTGQNSTDTQYF.

V usage is TRBV15 and J usage is TRBJ2-7; 7 bases are shared with TRBD2. The V and J ends lost 3 bases and 5 bases, in that order; junction bases with no gene match: 7. This CDR3 has 14 amino acids. Germline values: CDR1 LNHNV, CDR2 YYDKDF (reference sequence). The CDR3 nucleotides are TGTGCCACCAGCAGTTCAGGGAGGGGCCACGAGCAGTACTTC. As protein: CATSSSGRGHEQYF.

The chain employs TRBV6-1 and TRBJ2-1, with 11 bases aligning to TRBD1. V trimming: 6 bases; J trimming: 5 bases; junction bases outside the gene matches: 6. In germline, CDR1 is MNHNS, CDR2 SASEGT. CDR3 length: 15 residues. The CDR3 region is CASSRGQGGDNEQFF. The CDR3 DNA is TGTGCCAGCAGCCGGGGACAGGGGGGCGACAATGAGCAGTTCTTC.

The genes are TRBV20-1 and TRBJ2-1; D not certain. The CDR3 covers 13 residues. In germline, CDR1 is DFQATT, CDR2 SNEGSKA (reference sequence). Trimming stripped 1 base from V and 5 bases from J, with 9 bases between. The CDR3 DNA sequence: TGCAGTGCTAGAGTTGGGTTTGACAATGAGCAGTTCTTC. The encoded protein is CSARVGFDNEQFF.

The sample holds a few counts of this clone. This chain links TRBV10-3 with TRBJ1-1; D not resolved. CDR3 length: 15 amino acids. In germline, CDR1 is ENHRY, CDR2 SYGVKD. The V and J ends lost 3 bases and 5 bases respectively, with 16 bases between them. The CDR3 coding sequence is TGTGCCATCAGTGAATTTGGGGTTCCTGGAACTGAAGCTTTCTTT. This encodes CAISEFGVPGTEAFF.

In the case of this clone: The junction departs from germline at one end; a sequencing error may be responsible. This chain joins TRBV6-1 and TRBJ1-2; 9 bases fit TRBD1. The length of the CDR3 is 15 residues. CDR1 MNHNS and CDR2 SASEGT come from the germline V gene. CDR3 sequence (DNA): TGTGCCAGGAGTGATGACAGGGGGATCGGCTATTCCTACACCTTC. This translates into CARSDDRGIGYSYTF.

This chain links TRBV20-1 with TRBJ2-7; TRBD1 matches 7 bases. Germline V gene lookup returns CDR1 DFQATT and CDR2 SNEGSKA (reference sequence). V was clipped by 3 bases and J by 5 bases; unmatched bases: 13. The CDR3 runs to 15 residues. The CDR3 DNA reads TGCAGTGCTAGGACAGGGTCCCCCCGCTCGAACGAGCAGTACTTC. This encodes CSARTGSPRSNEQYF.

J is TRBJ1-1 and V is TRBV4-3; D possibly corresponds to TRBD1 (5 bases). The germline CDR1 and CDR2 sequences are LGHNA and YSLEER. The CDR3 is 15 amino acids. Trimming stripped 0 bases from V and 4 bases from J, with 12 bases between. For the CDR3, the DNA is TGCGCCAGCAGCCAAGAGGGACCTAGGGCCACTGAAGCTTTCTTT. Protein: CASSQEGPRATEAFF.

This clone appeared a few times. V and J are TRBV20-1 and TRBJ2-1; D assignment may be TRBD1 or TRBD2 (5 bases each). Germline CDR1 is DFQATT and CDR2 is SNEGSKA (reference sequence). CDR3 size: 13 residues. Trimming cost V 0 bases and J 7 bases, with 10 bases left between them. The CDR3 reads CSARDLGGNEQFF. The CDR3 DNA sequence: TGCAGTGCTAGAGATCTTGGGGGAAATGAGCAGTTCTTC.

This clone counts as medium-sized (0.01 to 0.1%). The chain recombines TRBV7-9 with TRBJ2-7, with D possibly TRBD2 on 5 matching bases. This CDR3 has 12 residues. V gave up 2 bases and J gave up 5 bases, with 7 bases separating them. The germline V gene encodes CDR1 SEHNR and CDR2 FQNEAQ (reference sequence). The CDR3 DNA follows: TGTGCCAGCAGCTTAATGCGGGACGAGCAGTACTTC. Translation: CASSLMRDEQYF. Filled out from reference TRBV7-9 and TRBJ2-7, the complete variable domain reads DTGVSQNPRHKITKRGQNVTFRCDPISEHNRLYWYRQTLGQGPEFLTYFQNEAQLEKSRLLSDRFSAERPKGSFSTLEIQRTEQGDSAMYLCASSLMRDEQYFGPGTRLTVT.

V gene TRBV5-4 combines with J gene TRBJ1-3; 7 bases fit TRBD1. Germline V gene lookup returns CDR1 SGHNT and CDR2 YYREEE (reference sequence). V gave up 4 bases and J gave up 2 bases; unmatched junction bases: 3. CDR3 length: 14 amino acids. The CDR3 sequence is CASSRRGPGNTIYF. The CDR3 DNA is TGTGCCAGCAGCCGGAGGGGGCCTGGAAACACCATATATTTT.